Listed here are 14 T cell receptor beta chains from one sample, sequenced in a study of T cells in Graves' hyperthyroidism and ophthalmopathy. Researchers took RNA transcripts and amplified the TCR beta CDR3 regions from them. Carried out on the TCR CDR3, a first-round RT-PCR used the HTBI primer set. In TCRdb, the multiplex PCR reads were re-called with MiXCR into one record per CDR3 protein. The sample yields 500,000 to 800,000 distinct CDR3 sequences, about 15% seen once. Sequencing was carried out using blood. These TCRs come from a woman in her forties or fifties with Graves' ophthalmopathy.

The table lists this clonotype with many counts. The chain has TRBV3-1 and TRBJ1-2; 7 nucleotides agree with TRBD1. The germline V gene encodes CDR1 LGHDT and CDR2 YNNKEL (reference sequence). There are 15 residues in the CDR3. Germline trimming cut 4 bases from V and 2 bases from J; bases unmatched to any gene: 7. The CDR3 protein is CASSPFWDSNYGYTF. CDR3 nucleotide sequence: TGTGCCAGCAGCCCATTTTGGGACAGCAACTATGGCTACACCTTC.

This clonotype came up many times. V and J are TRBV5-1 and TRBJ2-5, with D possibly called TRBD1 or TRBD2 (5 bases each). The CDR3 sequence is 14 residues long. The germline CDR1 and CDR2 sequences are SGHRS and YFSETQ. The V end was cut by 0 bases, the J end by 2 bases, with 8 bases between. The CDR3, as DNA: TGCGCCAGCAGCTTGGGGGACGCTCAAGAGACCCAGTACTTC. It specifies CASSLGDAQETQYF. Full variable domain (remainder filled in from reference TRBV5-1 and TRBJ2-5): KAGVTQTPRYLIKTRGQQVTLSCSPISGHRSVSWYQQTPGQGLQFLFEYFSETQRNKGNFPGRFSGRQFSNSRSEMNVSTLELGDSALYLCASSLGDAQETQYFGPGTRLLVL.

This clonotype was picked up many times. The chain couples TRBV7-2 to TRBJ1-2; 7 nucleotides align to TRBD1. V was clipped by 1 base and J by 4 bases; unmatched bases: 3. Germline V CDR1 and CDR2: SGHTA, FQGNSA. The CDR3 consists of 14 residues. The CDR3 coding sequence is TGTGCCAGCAGCTTAGAGGGGGCGACCTATGGCTACACCTTC. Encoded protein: CASSLEGATYGYTF. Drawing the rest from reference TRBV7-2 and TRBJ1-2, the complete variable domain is GAGVSQSPSNKVTEKGKDVELRCDPISGHTALYWYRQSLGQGLEFLIYFQGNSAPDKSGLPSDRFSAERTGGSVSTLTIQRTQQEDSAVYLCASSLEGATYGYTFGSGTRLTVV.

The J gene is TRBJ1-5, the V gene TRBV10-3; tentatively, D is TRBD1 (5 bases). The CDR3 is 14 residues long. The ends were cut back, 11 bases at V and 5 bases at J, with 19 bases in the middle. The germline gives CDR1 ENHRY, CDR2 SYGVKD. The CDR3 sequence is CASARDREDQPQHF. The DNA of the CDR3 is TGTGCCTCAGCCAGGGACCGGGAGGATCAGCCCCAGCATTTT.

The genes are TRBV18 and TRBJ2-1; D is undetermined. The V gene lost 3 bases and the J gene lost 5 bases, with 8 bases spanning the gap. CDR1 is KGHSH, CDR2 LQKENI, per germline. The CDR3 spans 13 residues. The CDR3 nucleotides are TGTGCCAGCTCACCGAGCAGAAACAATGAGCAGTTCTTC. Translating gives CASSPSRNNEQFF.

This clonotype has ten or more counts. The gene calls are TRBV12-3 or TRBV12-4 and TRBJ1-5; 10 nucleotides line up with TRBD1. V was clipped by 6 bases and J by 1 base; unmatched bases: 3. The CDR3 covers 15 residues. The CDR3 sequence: CASRMTGGSNQPQHF. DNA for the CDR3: TGTGCCAGCAGGATGACAGGGGGCAGCAATCAGCCCCAGCATTTT.

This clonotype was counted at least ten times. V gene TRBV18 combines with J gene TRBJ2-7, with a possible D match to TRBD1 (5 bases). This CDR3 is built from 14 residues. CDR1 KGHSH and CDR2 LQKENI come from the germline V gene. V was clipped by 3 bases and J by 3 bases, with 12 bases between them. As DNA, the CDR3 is TGTGCCAGCTCACCGCTCGACAGAATCTACGAGCAGTACTTC. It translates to CASSPLDRIYEQYF.

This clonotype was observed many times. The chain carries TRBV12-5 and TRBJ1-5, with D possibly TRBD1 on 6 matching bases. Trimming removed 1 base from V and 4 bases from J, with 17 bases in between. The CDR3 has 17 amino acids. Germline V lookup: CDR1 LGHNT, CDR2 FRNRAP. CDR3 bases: TGTGCTAGTGGTTTGGGACCGCGTCGGGGGCCGAATCAGCCCCAGCATTTT. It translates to CASGLGPRRGPNQPQHF.

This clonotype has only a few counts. DNA for the CDR3: TGTGCCAGCAGCTTAAGGCCGAACAATGAGCAGTTCTTC. Its protein is CASSLRPNNEQFF. This sequence joins TRBV7-2 and TRBJ2-1; D gene uncertain. The CDR3 spans 13 residues. Trimming removed 2 bases at V and 5 bases at J, with 7 bases between. The V gene's germline CDR1 is SGHTA and CDR2 FQGNSA.

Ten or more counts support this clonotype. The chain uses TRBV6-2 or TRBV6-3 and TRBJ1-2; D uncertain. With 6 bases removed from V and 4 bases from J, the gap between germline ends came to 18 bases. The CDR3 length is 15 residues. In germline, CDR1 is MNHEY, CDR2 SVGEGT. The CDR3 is CASSDLRGYGYGYTF. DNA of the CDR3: TGTGCCAGCAGCGACCTCCGGGGATACGGCTATGGCTACACCTTC.

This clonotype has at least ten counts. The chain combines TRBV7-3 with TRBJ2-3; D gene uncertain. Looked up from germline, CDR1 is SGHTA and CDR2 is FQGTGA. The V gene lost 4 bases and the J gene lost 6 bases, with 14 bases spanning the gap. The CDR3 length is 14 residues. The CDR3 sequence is CASSSGPTGDTQYF. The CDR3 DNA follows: TGTGCCAGCAGCTCCGGGCCCACGGGTGATACGCAGTATTTT.

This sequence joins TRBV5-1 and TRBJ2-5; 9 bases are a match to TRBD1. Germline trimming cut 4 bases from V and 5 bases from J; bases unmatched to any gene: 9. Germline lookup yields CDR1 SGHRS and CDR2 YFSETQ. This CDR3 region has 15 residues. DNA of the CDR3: TGCGCCAGCAGCCGCGCCCGGACAGGGGAGGAGACCCAGTACTTC. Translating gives CASSRARTGEETQYF.

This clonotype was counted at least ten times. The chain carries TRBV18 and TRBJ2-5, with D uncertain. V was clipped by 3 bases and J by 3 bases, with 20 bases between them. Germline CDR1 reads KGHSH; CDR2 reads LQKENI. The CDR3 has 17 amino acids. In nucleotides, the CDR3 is TGTGCCAGCTCACCGCTTCATCCCGGGCCAAAGGAAGAGACCCAGTACTTC. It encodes CASSPLHPGPKEETQYF.

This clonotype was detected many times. The CDR3, as DNA: TGTGCCAGCAGAAGACTAATCCAAGAGACCCAGTACTTC. This encodes CASRRLIQETQYF. The V and J genes are TRBV28 and TRBJ2-5; a weak D match, TRBD2 (5 bases). The CDR3 spans 13 residues. Deletions cut 6 bases from V and 1 base from J, with 9 bases between. Germline assignment: CDR1 MDHEN and CDR2 SYDVKM.